Shown below are 12 T cell receptor beta chains from a single sample sequenced in a study of blood T cells in healthy people across ages. PCR was performed a second time for roughly 7 to 12 cycles using a sample-barcoded 5' primer and a J-beta primer mix. TCRdb reanalysed the 5' RACE reads using MiXCR and keeps one entry per CDR3 protein. The sample lists around 580,000 distinct CDR3 sequences; under 55% were seen once. Input material: blood. The receptor source for this set is a man older than 75 in good health.

Regarding this clonotype: The junction and the germline gene differ at one end; a read error may be behind it. The chain uses TRBV7-9 and TRBJ1-2, with TRBD1 as a possible D gene (6 bases). This CDR3 is 13 amino acids long. CDR1 is SEHNR and CDR2 is FQNEAQ in the germline V gene (reference sequence). The CDR3 DNA is TGTGCCAGCGGCTTCGGCTCAGGGGATGGCTACACCTTC. Its protein product is CASGFGSGDGYTF.

This clonotype was seen only a few times. The chain employs TRBV7-8 and TRBJ2-7; D gene unclear. V shed 3 bases and J shed 6 bases, with 6 bases lying between them. The CDR3 sequence is 11 residues long. CDR1 and CDR2 (germline): SGHVS, FQNEAQ. CDR3 residues: CASSFPGEQYF. The CDR3 DNA reads as TGTGCCAGCAGCTTCCCGGGCGAGCAGTACTTC.

In its sample, this clonotype was seen a few times. The chain couples TRBV12-3 or TRBV12-4 to TRBJ2-3; D gene ambiguous. V gave up 3 bases and J gave up 0 bases, with 4 bases separating them. This CDR3 has 13 amino acids. DNA for the CDR3: TGTGCCAGCAGTTTTTACAGCACAGATACGCAGTATTTT. Its translation: CASSFYSTDTQYF.

The genes are TRBV7-2 and TRBJ1-2; tentative D call: TRBD1 (5 bases). Germline CDR1 reads SGHTA; CDR2 reads FQGNSA. Trimming left V 6 bases short and J 2 bases short, with 13 bases between. CDR3 length equals 14 residues. The CDR3 nucleotides are TGTGCCAGCAGACCCAAGACAGCAAACTATGGCTACACCTTC. Translated, it gives CASRPKTANYGYTF.

This clonotype has a handful of counts. The V call is TRBV28, the J call TRBJ1-5, with D unclear. The CDR3 consists of 16 residues. V shed 5 bases and J shed 0 bases, with 14 bases lying between them. The germline V gene has CDR1 MDHEN and CDR2 SYDVKM. CDR3 bases: TGTGCCAGCAGTCCACGAACATGGGTTAGCAATCAGCCCCAGCATTTT. It translates to CASSPRTWVSNQPQHF. The full variable domain, completed using reference TRBV28 and TRBJ1-5, is DVKVTQSSRYLVKRTGEKVFLECVQDMDHENMFWYRQDPGLGLRLIYFSYDVKMKEKGDIPEGYSVSREKKERFSLILESASTNQTSMYLCASSPRTWVSNQPQHFGDGTRLSIL.

This clonotype was picked up a small number of times. J is TRBJ1-2 and V is TRBV29-1; D is perhaps TRBD1 (5 bases). V lost 4 bases and J lost 2, with 14 bases in between. Germline V gene sequence: CDR1 SQVTM, CDR2 ANQGSEA. This CDR3 contains 14 residues. The CDR3 region has the DNA TGCAGCGTTGCGACAGTGCCTGTGAACTATGGCTACACCTTC. Protein: CSVATVPVNYGYTF.

J is TRBJ2-1 and V is TRBV20-1; D uncertain. The germline V and J ends were trimmed by 4 bases and 0 bases, with 13 bases remaining between them. The CDR3 loop spans 15 amino acids. Germline V gene data show CDR1 as DFQATT and CDR2 as SNEGSKA (reference sequence). CDR3 sequence (DNA): TGCAGTGCTAAGCCAGCGTTAAGCTCCTACAATGAGCAGTTCTTC. Translation gives CSAKPALSSYNEQFF.

A few counts support this clonotype. A much bigger clone sits one base away, suggesting this may be a read error. The chain joins TRBV25-1 to TRBJ2-1; 9 bases align to TRBD2. The CDR3 consists of 15 residues. Germline V gene lookup returns CDR1 MGHDK and CDR2 SYGVNS. Trimming cost V 1 base and J 13 bases; bases outside gene matches: 11. The CDR3 DNA sequence: TGTGCCAGCAGTGAATCTAGCGGGATGGTTGAGACCCAGTTCTTC. Encoded protein: CASSESSGMVETQFF.

CDR3: CASSYRDSYNSPLHF. In DNA, the CDR3 is TGTGCCAGCAGTTACCGGGACAGTTATAATTCACCCCTCCACTTT. The chain combines TRBV12-3 or TRBV12-4 with TRBJ1-6, with TRBD1 matching over 7 bases. Trimming removed 4 bases from V and 4 bases from J; junction bases left unmatched: 4. This CDR3 is 15 amino acids long.

This clonotype was detected a few times. The chain employs TRBV20-1 and TRBJ2-7; D unclear. V was clipped by 0 bases and J by 3 bases, with 6 bases between them. Germline loops: CDR1 DFQATT, CDR2 SNEGSKA (reference sequence). The CDR3 totals 12 residues. CDR3 nucleotides: TGCAGTGCTAGAGATCAAGACTACGAGCAGTACTTC. Amino acids: CSARDQDYEQYF.

The genes are TRBV11-2 and TRBJ1-5; D remains unclear. The germline gives CDR1 SGHAT, CDR2 FQNNGV. V was clipped by 1 base and J by 0 bases, with 4 bases between them. This CDR3 region has 14 residues. The CDR3: CASSLVSSNQPQHF. CDR3 DNA: TGTGCCAGCAGCTTAGTCAGTAGCAATCAGCCCCAGCATTTT.

This clonotype was observed a handful of times. The chain uses TRBV11-2 and TRBJ2-7; TRBD1 matches at 7 bases. The germline V gene has CDR1 SGHAT and CDR2 FQNNGV. The length of the CDR3 is 16 residues. Trimming took 5 bases from V and 1 from J; bases not matched to a gene: 11. The CDR3 here is CASSPDGDRVSYEQYF. Here the CDR3 DNA reads TGTGCCAGCAGCCCCGACGGAGACAGGGTATCCTACGAGCAGTACTTC.